Ten or more counts support the clone carrying this TCR beta chain. The data stem from a study of patients and donors after allogeneic stem cell transplantation. Deletions cut 11 bases from V and 7 bases from J, with 21 bases between. This CDR3 is built from 14 residues. MiXCR, applied by TCRdb to the RT-PCR reads, yields one record per CDR3 protein. The sample carries over 350,000 distinct CDR3 sequences, roughly 17% recorded once. Sequenced sample: blood, either unsorted or a sorted T cell fraction (not recorded which). The chain couples TRBV12-3 or TRBV12-4 to TRBJ2-1; tentative D call: TRBD2 (7 bases). The origin of this receptor is a human donor who was either an allogeneic HSCT recipient or a stem cell or donor lymphocyte infusion donor (not recorded which). It is not recorded whose cells these are; they may come from a transplant donor. CDR3 sequence: CAGGSGMRGNEQFF. The CDR3 nucleotides read TGTGCCGGGGGAAGCGGGATGAGGGGGAATGAGCAGTTCTTC.